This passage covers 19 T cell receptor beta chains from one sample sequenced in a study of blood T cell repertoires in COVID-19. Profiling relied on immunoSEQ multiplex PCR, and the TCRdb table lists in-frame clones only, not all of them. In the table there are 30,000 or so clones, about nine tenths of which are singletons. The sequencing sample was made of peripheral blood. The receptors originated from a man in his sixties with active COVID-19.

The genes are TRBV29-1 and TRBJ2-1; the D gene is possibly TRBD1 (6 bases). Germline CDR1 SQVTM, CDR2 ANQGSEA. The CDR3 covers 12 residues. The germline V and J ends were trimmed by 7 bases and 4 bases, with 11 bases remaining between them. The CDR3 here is CSARTEYNEQFF. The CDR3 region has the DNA TGCAGCGCCCGGACAGAATACAATGAGCAGTTCTTC.

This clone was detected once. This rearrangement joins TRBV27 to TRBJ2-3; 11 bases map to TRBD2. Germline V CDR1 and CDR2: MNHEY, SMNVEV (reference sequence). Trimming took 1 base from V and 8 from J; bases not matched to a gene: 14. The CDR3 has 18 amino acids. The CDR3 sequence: CASSLWKLAGGDTPTQYF. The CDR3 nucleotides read TGTGCCAGCAGTTTATGGAAGCTAGCGGGGGGCGATACCCCTACGCAGTATTTT.

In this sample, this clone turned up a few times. The CDR3 protein is CASSYPGLAGGQRPQITQYF. CDR3 sequence (DNA): TGTGCCAGCAGTTACCCAGGACTAGCGGGAGGACAGAGACCACAGATTACGCAGTATTTT. The chain carries TRBV6-2 or TRBV6-3 and TRBJ2-3; 14 bases line up with TRBD2. J was trimmed by 8 bases and V by 2 bases; bases with no gene match: 18. CDR1 is MNHEY, CDR2 SVGEGT, per germline. This CDR3 comprises 20 residues.

The CDR3: CASSPVYGRGTDTQYF. The CDR3 region has the DNA TGTGCCAGTAGTCCCGTTTACGGGAGGGGTACAGATACGCAGTATTTT. This sequence joins TRBV19 and TRBJ2-3, with TRBD2 identical over 8 bases. In germline, CDR1 is LNHDA, CDR2 SQIVND (reference sequence). This CDR3 contains 16 residues. The ends lost 5 bases at V and 3 bases at J; junction bases unmatched: 10.

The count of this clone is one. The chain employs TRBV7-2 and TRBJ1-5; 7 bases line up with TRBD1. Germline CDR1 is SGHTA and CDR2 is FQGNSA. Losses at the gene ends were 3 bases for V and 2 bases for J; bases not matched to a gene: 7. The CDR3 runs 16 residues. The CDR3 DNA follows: TGTGCCAGCAGCTTCCTACAGGGGTGGGGCAATCAGCCCCAGCATTTT. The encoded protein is CASSFLQGWGNQPQHF.

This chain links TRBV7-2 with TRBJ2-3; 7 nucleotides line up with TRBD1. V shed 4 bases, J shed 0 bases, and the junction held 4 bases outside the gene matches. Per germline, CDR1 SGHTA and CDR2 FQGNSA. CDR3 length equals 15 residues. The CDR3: CASSSGTVSTDTQYF. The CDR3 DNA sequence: TGTGCCAGCAGCTCCGGGACAGTCAGCACAGATACGCAGTATTTT.

The CDR3 spells CASKENQGSYNEQFF. The CDR3 region has the DNA TGTGCCAGCAAGGAAAATCAGGGCTCCTACAATGAGCAGTTCTTC. This sequence joins TRBV2 and TRBJ2-1; weak D call: TRBD1 (5 bases). The CDR3 length is 15 residues. CDR1 is SNHLY, CDR2 FYNNEI, per germline. Trimming removed 7 bases at V and 0 bases at J, with 13 bases between.

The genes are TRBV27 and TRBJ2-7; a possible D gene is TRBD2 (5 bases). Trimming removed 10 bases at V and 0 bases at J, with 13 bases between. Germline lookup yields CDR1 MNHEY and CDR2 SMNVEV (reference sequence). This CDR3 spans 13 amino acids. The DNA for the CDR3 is TGTGCCACCCGAGGGAAATCCTCCTACGAGCAGTACTTC. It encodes CATRGKSSYEQYF.

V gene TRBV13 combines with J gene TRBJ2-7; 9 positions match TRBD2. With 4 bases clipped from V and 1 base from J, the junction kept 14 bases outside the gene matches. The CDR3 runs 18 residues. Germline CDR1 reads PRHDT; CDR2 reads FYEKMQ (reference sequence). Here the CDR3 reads CASSYFSMSSGSSYEQYF. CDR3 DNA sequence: TGTGCCAGCAGCTACTTCAGCATGAGTAGCGGGAGTTCCTACGAGCAGTACTTC.

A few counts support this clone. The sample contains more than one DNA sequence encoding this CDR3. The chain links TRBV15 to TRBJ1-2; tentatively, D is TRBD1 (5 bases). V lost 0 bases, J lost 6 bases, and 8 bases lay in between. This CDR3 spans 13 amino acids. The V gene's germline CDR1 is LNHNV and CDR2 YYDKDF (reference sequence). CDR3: CATSREEGDGYTF. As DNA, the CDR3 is TGTGCCACCAGCAGAGAAGAAGGGGATGGCTACACCTTC.

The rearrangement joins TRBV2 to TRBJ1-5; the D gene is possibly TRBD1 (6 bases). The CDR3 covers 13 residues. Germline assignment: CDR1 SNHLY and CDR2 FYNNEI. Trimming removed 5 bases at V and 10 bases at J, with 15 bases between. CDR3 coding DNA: TGTGCCAGCAGTATGGACAGCGGTCAACCCCAGCATTTT. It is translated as CASSMDSGQPQHF.

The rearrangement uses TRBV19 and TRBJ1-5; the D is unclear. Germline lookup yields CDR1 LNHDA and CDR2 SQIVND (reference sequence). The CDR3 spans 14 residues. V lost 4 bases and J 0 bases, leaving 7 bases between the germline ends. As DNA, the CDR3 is TGTGCCAGTAGTACACAGTATAGCAATCAGCCCCAGCATTTT. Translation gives CASSTQYSNQPQHF.

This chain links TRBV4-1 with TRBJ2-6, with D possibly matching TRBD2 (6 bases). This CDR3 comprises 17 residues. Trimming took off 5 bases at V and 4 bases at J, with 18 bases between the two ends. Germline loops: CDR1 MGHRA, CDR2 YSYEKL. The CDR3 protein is CASSERWGGSGANVLTF. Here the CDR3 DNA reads TGCGCCAGCAGCGAAAGGTGGGGAGGCTCCGGGGCCAACGTCCTGACTTTC.

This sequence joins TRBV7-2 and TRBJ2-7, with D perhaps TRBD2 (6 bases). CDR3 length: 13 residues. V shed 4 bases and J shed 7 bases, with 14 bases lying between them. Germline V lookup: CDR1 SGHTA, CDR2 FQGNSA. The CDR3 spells CASSWGLLGEQYF. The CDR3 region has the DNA TGTGCCAGCAGCTGGGGACTCCTCGGAGAGCAGTACTTC.

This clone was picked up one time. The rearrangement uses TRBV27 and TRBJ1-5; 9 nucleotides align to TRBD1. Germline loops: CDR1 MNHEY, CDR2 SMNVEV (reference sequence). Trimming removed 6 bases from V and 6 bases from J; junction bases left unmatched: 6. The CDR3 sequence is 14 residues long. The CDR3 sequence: CASRSGTGFQPQHF. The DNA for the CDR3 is TGTGCCAGCAGATCCGGGACAGGGTTTCAGCCCCAGCATTTT.

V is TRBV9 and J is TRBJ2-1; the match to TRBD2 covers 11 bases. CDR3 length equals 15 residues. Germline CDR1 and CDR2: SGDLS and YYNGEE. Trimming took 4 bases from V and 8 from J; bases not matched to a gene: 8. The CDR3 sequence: CASSFVVAGGDEQFF. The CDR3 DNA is TGTGCCAGCAGCTTCGTCGTAGCGGGAGGGGATGAGCAGTTCTTC.

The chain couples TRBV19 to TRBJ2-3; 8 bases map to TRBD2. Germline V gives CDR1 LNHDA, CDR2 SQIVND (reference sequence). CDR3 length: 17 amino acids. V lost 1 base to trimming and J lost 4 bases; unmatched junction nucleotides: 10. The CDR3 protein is CASSIGGGTRLADTQYF. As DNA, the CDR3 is TGTGCCAGTAGTATAGGCGGGGGGACCCGTTTGGCAGATACGCAGTATTTT. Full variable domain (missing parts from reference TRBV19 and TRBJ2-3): DGGITQSPKYLFRKEGQNVTLSCEQNLNHDAMYWYRQDPGQGLRLIYYSQIVNDFQKGDIAEGYSVSREKKESFPLTVTSAQKNPTAFYLCASSIGGGTRLADTQYFGPGTRLTVL.

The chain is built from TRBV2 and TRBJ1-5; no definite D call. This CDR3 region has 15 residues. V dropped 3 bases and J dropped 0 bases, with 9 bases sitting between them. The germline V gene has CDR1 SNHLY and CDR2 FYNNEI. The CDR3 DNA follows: TGTGCCAGCAGTGAGGTGAACTTTAGCAATCAGCCCCAGCATTTT. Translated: CASSEVNFSNQPQHF.

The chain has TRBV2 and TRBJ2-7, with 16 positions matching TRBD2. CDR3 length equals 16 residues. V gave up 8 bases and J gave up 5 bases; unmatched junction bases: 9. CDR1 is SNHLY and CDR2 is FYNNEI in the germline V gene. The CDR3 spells CASSGRGLAGGNEQYF. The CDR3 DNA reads TGTGCCAGCTCTGGTAGGGGACTAGCGGGAGGGAACGAGCAGTACTTC.